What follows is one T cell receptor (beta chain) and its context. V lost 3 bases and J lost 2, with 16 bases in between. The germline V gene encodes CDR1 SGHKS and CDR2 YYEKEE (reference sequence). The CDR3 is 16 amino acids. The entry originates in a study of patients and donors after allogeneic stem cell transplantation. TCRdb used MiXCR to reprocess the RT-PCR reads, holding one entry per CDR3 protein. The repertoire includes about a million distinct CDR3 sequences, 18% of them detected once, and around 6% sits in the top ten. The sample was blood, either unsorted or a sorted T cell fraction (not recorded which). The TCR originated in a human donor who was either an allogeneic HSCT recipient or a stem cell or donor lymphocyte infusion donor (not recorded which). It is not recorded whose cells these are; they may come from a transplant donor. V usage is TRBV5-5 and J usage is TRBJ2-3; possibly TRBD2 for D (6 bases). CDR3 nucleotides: TGTGCCAGCAGCTCAACGCTAGCGCGACCCACAGATACGCAGTATTTT. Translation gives CASSSTLARPTDTQYF.